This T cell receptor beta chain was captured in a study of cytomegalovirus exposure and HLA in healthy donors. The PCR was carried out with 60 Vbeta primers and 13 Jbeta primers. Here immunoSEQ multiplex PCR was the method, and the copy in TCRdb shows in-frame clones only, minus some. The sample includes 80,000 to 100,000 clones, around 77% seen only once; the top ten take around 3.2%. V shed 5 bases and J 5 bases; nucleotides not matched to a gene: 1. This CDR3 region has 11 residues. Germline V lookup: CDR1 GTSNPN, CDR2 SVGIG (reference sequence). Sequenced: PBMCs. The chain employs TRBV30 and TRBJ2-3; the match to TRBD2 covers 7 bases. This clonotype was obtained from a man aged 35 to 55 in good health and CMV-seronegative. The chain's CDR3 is CAWGRGDTQYF. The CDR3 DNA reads TGTGCCTGGGGGAGGGGAGATACGCAGTATTTT.